This T cell receptor (beta chain) stems from a study of T cell responses to AZD1222 COVID-19 vaccine (dated by TCRdb to about 2021). About the investigation overall: TCR sequencing covered about 230 trial participants: about 210 given two doses of AZD1222 and around 25 given two doses of MenACWY control vaccine. Trial participants were enrolled by age into subgroups of 18-55, 56-69 and 70-plus years, and around 150, 29 and 61 TCR-sequenced participants, respectively, were included in these subgroups. Here is what the overall study found, with its caveats: CD4 TCRs associated with the vaccine covered the entire spike protein, and the dominant responses were in regions 160-218 and 743-854. Because no day 14 peak-response samples were available, the repertoires could be characterized only after the peak T cell response. The 56-69-year group was small, and its depth increase did not reach significance, likely because of low power. Conclusions about previously exposed vaccinees are limited, since just a handful of AZD1222 recipients were seropositive for SARS-CoV-2 at baseline. After two AZD1222 doses, spike-specific TCR breadth and depth were significantly higher than at day 0 and than in MenACWY recipients. Epitopes outside the regions mutated in the B.1.351 and B.1.1.7 variants were reportedly recognized by nearly half of the unique spike-specific TCRs. Participants were mostly white British and included more females than males, and it was suggested by the authors that clonal diversity may have been underestimated.

For this clone: No cognate antigen has been identified for it. The sample holds no much larger clone one base away, and base qualities are not on file.

The CDR3 regions of human TCRbeta chains were analyzed by immunosequencing. The study's processing was this. Repertoire TCRs were checked for matches against a reference library of SARS-CoV-2-specific TCRs that had been generated using the MIRA antigen-specificity platform. Breadth was defined as the fraction of unique TCRs that were SARS-CoV-2-associated, and depth was defined as the fraction of total T cells that were SARS-CoV-2-associated. Using the MIRA data, every spike-specific TCR was mapped to the spike region that the TCR reacted to and assigned to either a CD4 or a CD8 class. Log10-transformed breadth and depth values were compared by one-way ANOVA with Sidak's multiple comparisons tests. Not all clones reach the TCRdb copy of this immuneACCESS table, which keeps in-frame sequences only. Checked studies attribute under half of the gap to unresolved V genes and leave the rest unexplained. V and J calls and clone size are copied from that table; D and trimming were computed from the DNA. This sample comprises just under 90,000 clones, around 88% of them detected only once. The ten largest clones capture 10% of the sample.

As encoded in the germline V gene, CDR1 is MDHEN while CDR2 is SYDVKM. V has 2 bases trimmed and J has 5 bases trimmed; junction bases matching no gene number 7. The CDR3 holds 16 amino acids from the cysteine to the phenylalanine. Of the read, only the CDR3 DNA is kept; its 48 bases are in frame from base 1. Taken with the paper, the label for time point translates to: baseline before first vaccination. The sample's treatment or condition label, decoded: meningococcal conjugate vaccine given as trial control. Vaccinee samples were obtained from the UK trials COV001 and COV002, which included a single-blind randomized controlled phase 2/3 trial of AZD1222 (ChAdOx1 nCoV-19) in healthy adults. For TCRbeta chain sequencing, PBMC samples from trial participants were taken at day 0 and at day 28 after the second dose.

Sample: peripheral blood, taken on day 0 of MenACWY control vaccination. This sequence was found in an adult in good health. In this chain, TRBV28 is recombined with TRBJ1-3, with 9 middle bases fitting TRBD1. The CDR3 loop reads CASSLLSGQGRNTIYF. The nucleotides read TGTGCCAGCAGTTTACTTTCAGGACAGGGGAGAAACACCATATATTTT.